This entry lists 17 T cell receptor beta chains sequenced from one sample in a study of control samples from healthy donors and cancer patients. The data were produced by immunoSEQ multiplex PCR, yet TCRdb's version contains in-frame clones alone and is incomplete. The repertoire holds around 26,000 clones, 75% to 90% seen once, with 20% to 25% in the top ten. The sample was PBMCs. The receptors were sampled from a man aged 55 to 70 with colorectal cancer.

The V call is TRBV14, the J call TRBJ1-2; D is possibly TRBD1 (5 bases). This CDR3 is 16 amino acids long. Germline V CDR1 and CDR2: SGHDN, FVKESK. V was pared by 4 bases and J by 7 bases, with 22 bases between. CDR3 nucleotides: TGTGCCAGCAGCCCTCTTGGGACGGGGAATGTGGGTGGCTACACCTTC. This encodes CASSPLGTGNVGGYTF.

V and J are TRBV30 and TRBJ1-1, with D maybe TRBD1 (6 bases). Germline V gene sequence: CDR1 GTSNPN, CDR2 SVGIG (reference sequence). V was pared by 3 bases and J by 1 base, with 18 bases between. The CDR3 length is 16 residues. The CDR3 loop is CAWRRAWDTGNTEAFF. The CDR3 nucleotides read TGTGCCTGGAGGAGAGCATGGGACACAGGGAACACTGAAGCTTTCTTT.

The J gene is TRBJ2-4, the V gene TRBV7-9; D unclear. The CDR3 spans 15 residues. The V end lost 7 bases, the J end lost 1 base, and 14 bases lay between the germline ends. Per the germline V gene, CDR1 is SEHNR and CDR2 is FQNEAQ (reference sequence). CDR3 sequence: CASTNPGPAKNIQYF. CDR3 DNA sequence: TGTGCCAGCACCAACCCCGGGCCGGCCAAAAACATTCAGTACTTC.

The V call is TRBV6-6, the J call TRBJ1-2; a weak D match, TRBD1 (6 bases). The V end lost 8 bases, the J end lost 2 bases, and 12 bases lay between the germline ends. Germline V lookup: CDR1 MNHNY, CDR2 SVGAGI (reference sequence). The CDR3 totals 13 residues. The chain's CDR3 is CASARDTNYGYTF. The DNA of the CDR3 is TGTGCCAGCGCCCGGGACACCAACTATGGCTACACCTTC.

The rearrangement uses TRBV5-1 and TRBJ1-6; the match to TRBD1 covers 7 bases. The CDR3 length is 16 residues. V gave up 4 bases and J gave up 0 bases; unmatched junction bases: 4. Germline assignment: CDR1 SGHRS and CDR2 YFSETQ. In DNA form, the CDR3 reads TGCGCCAGCAGCGACAGGGTCAGCTCCTATAATTCACCCCTCCACTTT. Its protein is CASSDRVSSYNSPLHF.

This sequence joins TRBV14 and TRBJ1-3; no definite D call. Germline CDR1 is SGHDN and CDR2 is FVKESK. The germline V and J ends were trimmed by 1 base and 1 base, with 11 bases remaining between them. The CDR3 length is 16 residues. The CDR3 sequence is CASSQVGLLSGNTIYF. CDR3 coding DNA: TGTGCCAGCAGCCAAGTCGGGCTCCTATCTGGAAACACCATATATTTT.

The CDR3 DNA follows: TGTGCCTGGAGCGTCGTGAGGGGAGGAAACTATGGCTACACCTTC. This encodes CAWSVVRGGNYGYTF. The chain uses TRBV30 and TRBJ1-2; possible D gene TRBD1, 5 bases. The CDR3 consists of 15 residues. With 3 bases removed from V and 2 bases from J, the gap between germline ends came to 16 bases. Per the germline V gene, CDR1 is GTSNPN and CDR2 is SVGIG (reference sequence).

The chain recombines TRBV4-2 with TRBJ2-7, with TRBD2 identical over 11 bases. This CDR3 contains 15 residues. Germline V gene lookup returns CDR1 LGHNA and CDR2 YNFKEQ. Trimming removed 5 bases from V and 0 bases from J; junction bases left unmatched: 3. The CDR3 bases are TGTGCCAGCAGCAGTAGCGGGGGGGACTCCTACGAGCAGTACTTC. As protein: CASSSSGGDSYEQYF.

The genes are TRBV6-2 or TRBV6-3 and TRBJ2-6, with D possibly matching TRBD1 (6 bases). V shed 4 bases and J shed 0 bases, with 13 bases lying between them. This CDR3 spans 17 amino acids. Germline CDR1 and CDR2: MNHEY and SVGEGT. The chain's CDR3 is CASSLYRELSGANVLTF. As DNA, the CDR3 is TGTGCCAGCAGTTTATACAGGGAACTCTCTGGGGCCAACGTCCTGACTTTC.

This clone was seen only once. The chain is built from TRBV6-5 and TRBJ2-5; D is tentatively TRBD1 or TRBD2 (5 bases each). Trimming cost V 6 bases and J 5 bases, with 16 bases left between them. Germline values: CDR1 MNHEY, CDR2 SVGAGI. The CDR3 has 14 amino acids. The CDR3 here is CASRQQASGETQYF. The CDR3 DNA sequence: TGTGCCAGCAGACAACAGGCCTCGGGGGAGACCCAGTACTTC.

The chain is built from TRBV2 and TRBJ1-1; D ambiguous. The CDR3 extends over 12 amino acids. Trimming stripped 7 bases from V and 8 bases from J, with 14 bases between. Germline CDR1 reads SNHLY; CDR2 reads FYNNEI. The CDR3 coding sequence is TGTGCCAGCAAGAGGGTTACATCCGAAGCTTTCTTT. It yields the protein CASKRVTSEAFF.

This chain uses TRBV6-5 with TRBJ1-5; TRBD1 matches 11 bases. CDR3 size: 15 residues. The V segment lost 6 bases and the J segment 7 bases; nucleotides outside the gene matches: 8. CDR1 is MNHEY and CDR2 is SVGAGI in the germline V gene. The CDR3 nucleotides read TGTGCCAGCAGGTATTGGGACAGGGGGAACCAGCCCCAGCATTTT. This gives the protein CASRYWDRGNQPQHF.

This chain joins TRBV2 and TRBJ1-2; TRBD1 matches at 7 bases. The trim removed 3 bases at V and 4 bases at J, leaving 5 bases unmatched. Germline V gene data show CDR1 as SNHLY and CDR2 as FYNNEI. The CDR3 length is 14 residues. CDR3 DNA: TGTGCCAGCAGTGACCAGGGGGTCGGCTATGGCTACACCTTC. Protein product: CASSDQGVGYGYTF.

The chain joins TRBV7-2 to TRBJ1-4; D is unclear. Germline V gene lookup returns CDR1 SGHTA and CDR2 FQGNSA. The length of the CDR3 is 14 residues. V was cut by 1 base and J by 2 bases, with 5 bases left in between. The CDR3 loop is CASSLGVTNEKLFF. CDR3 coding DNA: TGTGCCAGCAGCTTAGGGGTCACTAATGAAAAACTGTTTTTT.

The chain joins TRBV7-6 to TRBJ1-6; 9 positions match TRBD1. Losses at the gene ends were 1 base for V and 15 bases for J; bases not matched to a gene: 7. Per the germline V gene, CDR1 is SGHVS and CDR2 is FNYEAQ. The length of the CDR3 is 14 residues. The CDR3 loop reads CASSLGTGDPRLHF. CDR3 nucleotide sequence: TGTGCCAGCAGCTTAGGGACAGGGGACCCTCGCCTCCACTTT.

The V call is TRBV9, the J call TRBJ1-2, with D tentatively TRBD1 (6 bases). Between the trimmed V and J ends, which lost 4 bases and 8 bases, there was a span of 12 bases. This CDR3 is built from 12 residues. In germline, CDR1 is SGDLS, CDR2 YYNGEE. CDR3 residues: CASSYGQNGYTF. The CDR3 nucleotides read TGTGCCAGCAGCTACGGACAGAACGGCTACACCTTC. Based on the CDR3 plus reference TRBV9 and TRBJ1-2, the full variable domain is DSGVTQTPKHLITATGQRVTLRCSPRSGDLSVYWYQQSLDQGLQFLIQYYNGEERAKGNILERFSAQQFPDLHSELNLSSLELGDSALYFCASSYGQNGYTFGSGTRLTVV.

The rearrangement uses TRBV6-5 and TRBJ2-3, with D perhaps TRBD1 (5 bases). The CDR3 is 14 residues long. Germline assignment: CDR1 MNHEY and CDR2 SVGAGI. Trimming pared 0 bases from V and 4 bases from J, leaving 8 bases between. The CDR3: CASSYSGRPDTQYF. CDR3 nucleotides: TGTGCCAGCAGTTACTCGGGGCGGCCAGATACGCAGTATTTT.